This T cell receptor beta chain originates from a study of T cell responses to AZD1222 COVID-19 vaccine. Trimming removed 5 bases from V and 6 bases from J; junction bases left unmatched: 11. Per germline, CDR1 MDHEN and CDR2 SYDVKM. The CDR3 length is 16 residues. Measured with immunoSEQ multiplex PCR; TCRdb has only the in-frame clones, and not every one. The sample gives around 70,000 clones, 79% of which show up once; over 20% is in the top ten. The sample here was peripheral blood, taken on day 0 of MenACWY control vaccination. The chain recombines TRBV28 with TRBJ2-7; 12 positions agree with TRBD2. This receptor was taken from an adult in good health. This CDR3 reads CASSPATSGRNREQYF. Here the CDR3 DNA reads TGTGCCAGCAGTCCGGCCACTAGCGGGAGGAATCGCGAGCAGTACTTC.